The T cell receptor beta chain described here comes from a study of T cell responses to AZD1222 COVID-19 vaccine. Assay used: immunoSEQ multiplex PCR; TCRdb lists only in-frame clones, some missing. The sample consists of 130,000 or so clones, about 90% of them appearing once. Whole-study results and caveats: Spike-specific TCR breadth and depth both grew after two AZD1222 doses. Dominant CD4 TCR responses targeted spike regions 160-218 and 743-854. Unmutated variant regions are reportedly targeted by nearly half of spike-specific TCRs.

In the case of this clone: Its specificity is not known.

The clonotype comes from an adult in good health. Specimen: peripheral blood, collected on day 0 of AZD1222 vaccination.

The CDR3 coding sequence is TGTGCCAGCAGCCCCCAACCGGACACGTCCTACAATGAGCAGTTCTTC. It is translated as CASSPQPDTSYNEQFF. The gene calls are TRBV7-3 and TRBJ2-1, with D perhaps matching TRBD1 (5 bases). CDR3 length: 16 amino acids. V dropped 5 bases and J dropped 1 base, with 15 bases sitting between them. The V gene's germline CDR1 is SGHTA and CDR2 FQGTGA.